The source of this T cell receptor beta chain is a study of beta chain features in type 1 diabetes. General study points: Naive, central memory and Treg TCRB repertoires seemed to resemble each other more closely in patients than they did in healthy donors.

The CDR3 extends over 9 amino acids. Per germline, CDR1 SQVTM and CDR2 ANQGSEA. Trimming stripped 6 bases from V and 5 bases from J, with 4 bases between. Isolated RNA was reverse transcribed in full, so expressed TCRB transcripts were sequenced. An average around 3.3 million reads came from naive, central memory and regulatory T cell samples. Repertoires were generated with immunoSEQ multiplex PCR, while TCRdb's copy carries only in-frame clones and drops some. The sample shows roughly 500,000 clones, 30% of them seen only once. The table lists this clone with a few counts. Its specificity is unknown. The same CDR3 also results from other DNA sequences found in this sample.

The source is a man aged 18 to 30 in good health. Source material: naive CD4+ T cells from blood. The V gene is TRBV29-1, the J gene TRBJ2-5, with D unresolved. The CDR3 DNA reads TGCAGCGTGGGGGAGACCCAGTACTTC. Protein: CSVGETQYF.